The 26 T cell receptor beta chains listed next were all sequenced from one sample in a study of kidney transplant recipient with SARS-CoV-2 infection. Using its own MiXCR run on the reads, TCRdb lists one record per CDR3 protein. This table has fewer than 250,000 distinct CDR3 sequences, about 30% appearing once. The sample consisted of a blood sample, taken at baseline and between days 110 and 120 from a kidney transplant recipient. The receptors originated from a male patient between 25 and 39 years old who had COVID-19 and was a kidney transplant recipient. Some T cells may be supplied by the graft donor.

Note on this clonotype: The junction departs from germline at one end; a sequencing error may be responsible. The V and J genes are TRBV27 and TRBJ2-5; 7 nucleotides match TRBD1. Germline CDR1 is MNHEY and CDR2 is SMNVEV (reference sequence). This CDR3 spans 14 amino acids. CDR3 sequence (DNA): TGTGCCAGCAGTCCACGGGACAGCCAAGAGGCCCAGTACTTC. Protein: CASSPRDSQEAQYF.

This clonotype was seen repeatedly, ten times or more. The V and J genes are TRBV27 and TRBJ1-6; no definite D call. Germline V CDR1 and CDR2: MNHEY, SMNVEV (reference sequence). The CDR3 runs to 15 residues. Trimming removed 5 bases at V and 9 bases at J, with 17 bases between. The CDR3 here is CASSLHLRGISPLHF. CDR3 DNA: TGTGCCAGCAGTCTACATCTCCGGGGAATTTCACCCCTCCACTTT.

This clonotype has a count of ten or more. The chain couples TRBV6-8 to TRBJ1-2; D remains ambiguous. Germline loops: CDR1 MNHGY, CDR2 SAAAGT. The CDR3 is made up of 17 amino acids. V was cut by 5 bases and J by 4 bases, with 23 bases left in between. For the CDR3, the DNA is TGTGCCAGCAGTCCCTACGAACGCTCTAGAAAGACCTATGGCTACACCTTC. Its protein product is CASSPYERSRKTYGYTF.

In this sample, this clonotype turned up many times. This CDR3 is CASSTIQYTEAFF. The CDR3, as DNA: TGTGCCAGCAGCACAATTCAGTACACTGAAGCTTTCTTT. The rearrangement uses TRBV7-2 and TRBJ1-1; no firm D call. V lost 5 bases and J 3 bases, leaving 10 bases between the germline ends. Germline V gene lookup returns CDR1 SGHTA and CDR2 FQGNSA. The CDR3 is 13 amino acids.

On this clonotype itself: Being one base from a much bigger clone, this may be a read error. V and J are TRBV6-6 and TRBJ1-1; no clear D. Germline values: CDR1 MNHNY, CDR2 SVGAGI (reference sequence). V was cut by 7 bases and J by 6 bases, with 18 bases left in between. This CDR3 spans 14 amino acids. CDR3 DNA: TGTGCCAGCACTACTCCCCAGTTCGGGGCTGAAGCTTTCTTT. This gives the protein CASTTPQFGAEAFF.

As for this clonotype: Germline is not matched at one junction end, which may reflect a read error. The CDR3 spells CAGSYLYTLRKTYGYTF. In DNA, the CDR3 is TGTGCCGGCAGCTACTTGTACACCCTTCGAAAGACCTATGGCTACACCTTC. The chain employs TRBV3-1 and TRBJ1-2; D not resolved. CDR3 size: 17 residues. Germline loops: CDR1 LGHDT, CDR2 YNNKEL (reference sequence).

V gene TRBV10-2 combines with J gene TRBJ2-1; 10 nucleotides agree with TRBD2. The V segment lost 6 bases and the J segment 7 bases; nucleotides outside the gene matches: 9. Germline CDR1 and CDR2: WSHSY and SAAADI. The CDR3 is 15 amino acids. Here the CDR3 reads CASRVAGGSGNEQFF. In DNA, the CDR3 is TGCGCCAGCAGAGTAGCGGGAGGCTCGGGGAATGAGCAGTTCTTC.

V is TRBV7-9 and J is TRBJ2-1; 10 nucleotides align to TRBD2. This CDR3 region has 18 residues. CDR1 and CDR2 (germline): SEHNR, FQNEAQ (reference sequence). V shed 7 bases and J 2 bases; nucleotides not matched to a gene: 14. CDR3 loop: CASKSSGSRFLPYNEQFF. In DNA, the CDR3 is TGTGCCAGCAAATCTAGCGGGAGTCGATTCCTCCCCTACAATGAGCAGTTCTTC.

Ten or more counts support this clonotype. The rearrangement links TRBV12-3 or TRBV12-4 to TRBJ1-2; no reliable D call. This CDR3 spans 17 amino acids. Trimming pared 2 bases from V and 4 bases from J, leaving 20 bases between. CDR3: CASSLRNTAGKTYGYTF. In DNA form, the CDR3 reads TGTGCCAGCAGTTTAAGAAACACAGCAGGAAAGACCTATGGCTACACCTTC.

This clonotype was seen just once. A read error is possible here, since a much larger clone lies one base away. This sequence joins TRBV19 and TRBJ2-6, with 10 bases aligning to TRBD1. CDR3 length: 18 residues. Germline CDR1 LNHDA, CDR2 SQIVND (reference sequence). Here the CDR3 DNA reads TGTGCCAGTAGTAGAGTCGGGACAGGGGTCTCTGGGGCCAACGCCCTGACTTTC. It is translated as CASSRVGTGVSGANALTF.

As regards this clonotype: A much larger clone lies a single base off, so this may be a read error. V is TRBV19 and J is TRBJ1-1, with a tentative D call TRBD1 (5 bases). This CDR3 is built from 14 residues. Germline V gene data show CDR1 as LNHDA and CDR2 as SQIVND (reference sequence). Deletions cut 7 bases from V and 4 bases from J, with 16 bases between. DNA of the CDR3: TGTGCCAGTACCACCGGGACCCTGAGCACTGAAGCTTTCTTT. Translating gives CASTTGTLSTEAFF.

This clonotype was seen at least ten times. V gene TRBV5-1 combines with J gene TRBJ1-1; D gene uncertain. Germline V gives CDR1 SGHRS, CDR2 YFSETQ. V lost 4 bases and J 1 base, leaving 17 bases between the germline ends. The CDR3 contains 16 residues. The CDR3 sequence is CASSTYPQSKNTEAFF. DNA of the CDR3: TGCGCCAGCAGCACCTATCCACAGTCCAAGAACACTGAAGCTTTCTTT.

This clonotype appeared many times. This chain joins TRBV6-2 or TRBV6-3 and TRBJ1-1, with no clear D. CDR1 is MNHEY and CDR2 is SVGEGT in the germline V gene. This CDR3 region has 13 residues. Trimming removed 5 bases at V and 2 bases at J, with 9 bases between. The CDR3 sequence: CASSHNDNTEAFF. The DNA for the CDR3 is TGTGCCAGCAGTCACAACGACAACACTGAAGCTTTCTTT.

A remark on this clonotype: A much larger clonotype is one base distant, so this may be a read error. The genes are TRBV4-1 and TRBJ2-1; possibly TRBD1 for D (5 bases). Germline V gene sequence: CDR1 MGHRA, CDR2 YSYEKL. The CDR3 is made up of 16 amino acids. Trimming cost V 1 base and J 0 bases, with 10 bases left between them. The CDR3 region is CASSQVDIPSYNEQFF. The CDR3 DNA sequence: TGCGCCAGCAGCCAAGTGGACATCCCCTCCTACAATGAGCAGTTCTTC.

As regards this clonotype: The likely explanation is a read error, given a far larger clone one base away. V usage is TRBV7-2 and J usage is TRBJ2-5; 11 nucleotides align to TRBD2. The V gene end was trimmed by 7 bases and the J gene end by 11 bases; junction bases not matched to a gene: 12. This CDR3 spans 14 amino acids. The germline gives CDR1 SGHTA, CDR2 FQGNSA. The CDR3 coding sequence is TGTGCCAGCAAGGGGACTAGCGGATTAGGAGAGCAGTACTTC. It is translated as CASKGTSGLGEQYF.

In regard to this clonotype: This may be a read error: a much more frequent sequence differs by one nucleotide. This chain joins TRBV7-3 and TRBJ2-5, with D hard to call. Germline loops: CDR1 SGHTA, CDR2 FQGTGA. Trimming removed 0 bases at V and 2 bases at J, with 7 bases between. This CDR3 has 14 amino acids. DNA of the CDR3: TGTGCCAGCAGCTTAACACCCAATCAAGAGACCCAGTACTTC. Amino acid sequence: CASSLTPNQETQYF. Looking up the rest from reference TRBV7-3 and TRBJ2-5 gives the full variable domain: GAGVSQTPSNKVTEKGKYVELRCDPISGHTALYWYRQSLGQGPEFLIYFQGTGAADDSGLPNDRFFAVRPEGSVSTLKIQRTERGDSAVYLCASSLTPNQETQYFGPGTRLLVL.

Regarding this clonotype: This may stem from a read error, because a much larger clone lies one nucleotide away. J is TRBJ2-5 and V is TRBV28; TRBD2 is a possible D gene (5 bases). The CDR3 is 15 residues long. Germline CDR1 MDHEN, CDR2 SYDVKM. Trimming left V 2 bases short and J 2 bases short, with 12 bases between. The CDR3 region is CASSLDKEEQETQYF. CDR3 nucleotide sequence: TGTGCCAGCAGTTTAGATAAGGAGGAACAAGAGACCCAGTACTTC.

The CDR3 sequence is CASSSNKETQYF. The CDR3 coding sequence is TGTGCCAGCAGCTCAAACAAAGAGACCCAGTACTTC. The rearrangement joins TRBV5-4 to TRBJ2-5, with D unclear. The germline CDR1 and CDR2 sequences are SGHNT and YYREEE (reference sequence). The CDR3 length is 12 residues. V gave up 3 bases and J gave up 3 bases, with 6 bases separating them. Variable domain in full (rest from reference TRBV5-4 and TRBJ2-5): ETGVTQSPTHLIKTRGQQVTLRCSSQSGHNTVSWYQQALGQGPQFIFQYYREEENGRGNFPPRFSGLQFPNYSSELNVNALELDDSALYLCASSSNKETQYFGPGTRLLVL.

This clonotype was recorded at least ten times. This sequence joins TRBV2 and TRBJ2-2, with D unclear. The CDR3 contains 14 residues. From germline, CDR1 is SNHLY and CDR2 FYNNEI. Trimming took off 1 base at V and 5 bases at J, with 8 bases between the two ends. In DNA, the CDR3 is TGTGCCAGCAGTGAAGAGGCCAGAACCGGGGAGCTGTTTTTT. It encodes CASSEEARTGELFF.

This clonotype was seen ten or more times. This sequence joins TRBV5-4 and TRBJ2-1, with D uncertain. V lost 2 bases to trimming and J lost 2 bases, with 2 bases between them. Germline V gives CDR1 SGHNT, CDR2 YYREEE (reference sequence). This CDR3 has 12 residues. CDR3 in amino acids: CASSLAYNEQFF. The CDR3, as DNA: TGTGCCAGCAGCTTAGCCTACAATGAGCAGTTCTTC.

This clonotype has at least ten counts. The chain has TRBV8-2 and TRBJ2-6. TRBV8-2 is a listed pseudogene. The CDR3 totals 17 residues. CDR3 sequence (DNA): TGTGGCATGAGGTCCAGGATAACACAAAGTCGGGCCAACGTCCTGACTTTC. This translates into CGMRSRITQSRANVLTF.

Turning to this clonotype: Possible read error: a much larger clone is one base away. The J gene is TRBJ1-2, the V gene TRBV7-3, with D unresolved. The CDR3 has 13 residues. CDR1 is SGHTA, CDR2 FQGTGA, per germline. The CDR3 coding sequence is TGTGCCAGCAGCTTGTCAATGTTCTATGGCTACGCCTTC. Translation gives CASSLSMFYGYAF.

This clonotype was found many times. V and J are TRBV10-3 and TRBJ2-3; the D is unclear. V was clipped by 2 bases and J by 1 base, with 10 bases between them. CDR3 length equals 15 residues. CDR1 is ENHRY and CDR2 is SYGVKD in the germline V gene. The CDR3 DNA reads TGTGCCATCAGTGAGGACCTCGTGGGCACAGATACGCAGTATTTT. Translated: CAISEDLVGTDTQYF.

As concerns this clonotype: Just one base apart from a much larger clone, this may be a read error. The V gene is TRBV25-1, the J gene TRBJ2-5; possible D gene TRBD2, 6 bases. V gave up 8 bases and J gave up 5 bases, with 27 bases separating them. The length of the CDR3 is 17 residues. Germline V gene sequence: CDR1 MGHDK, CDR2 SYGVNS. CDR3 nucleotides: TGTGCCAGCGGTGGCCTCGGATACCCGGGAGTTGAGGAGACCCAGTACTTC. Its protein is CASGGLGYPGVEETQYF.

The sample holds many counts of this clonotype. The chain couples TRBV30 to TRBJ2-7; TRBD1 is a possible D gene (5 bases). Germline V gene sequence: CDR1 GTSNPN, CDR2 SVGIG (reference sequence). The V and J ends lost 1 base and 1 base respectively, with 11 bases between them. The CDR3 consists of 14 residues. CDR3 region: CAWSAQALSYEQYF. For the CDR3, the DNA is TGTGCCTGGAGTGCACAGGCCCTATCCTACGAGCAGTACTTC.

This clonotype was counted at least ten times. The J gene is TRBJ1-1, the V gene TRBV18, with 7 bases that match TRBD1. V was clipped by 4 bases and J by 1 base; unmatched bases: 6. This CDR3 has 15 amino acids. Germline CDR1 reads KGHSH; CDR2 reads LQKENI. The CDR3 sequence: CASSREQGPNTEAFF. CDR3 nucleotides: TGTGCCAGCTCACGGGAACAGGGGCCGAACACTGAAGCTTTCTTT.